The present T cell receptor (beta chain) was sequenced within a study of early T cells in non-severe SARS-CoV-2 infection. Background on the study: Sequenced bulk RNA came from whole blood that was unsorted, and chains were unpaired. Study conclusions and caveats: Anti-spike CD8 responses were favored in VDJdb matching, and private and CD4 specificities were missed.

A note on this clonotype: Its target is not known.

Individual cDNA molecules were tagged with unique molecular identifiers, the study reported. TCRdb reprocessed the 5' RACE reads via MiXCR and lists one record per CDR3 protein. Among 85,000 to 95,000 distinct CDR3 sequences listed, approximately 17% were seen once. Germline V gives CDR1 MGHRA, CDR2 YSYEKL. V lost 0 bases to trimming and J lost 6 bases, with 15 bases between them. The CDR3 sequence is 16 residues long. The receptor was isolated from an adult who was a healthcare worker with PCR-confirmed SARS-CoV-2 infection or an uninfected control (not recorded which). V is TRBV4-1 and J is TRBJ2-1, with D possibly matching TRBD1 (5 bases). This specimen was whole blood, taken at baseline. CDR3 region: CASSQEWGEFGNEQFF. The CDR3 DNA is TGCGCCAGCAGCCAAGAATGGGGCGAGTTCGGCAATGAGCAGTTCTTC.